These 16 T cell receptor beta chains came from one sample sequenced in a study of shared clonotypes between healthy human individuals. TCRdb keeps only in-frame clones here, not all; method: immunoSEQ multiplex PCR. This table has 950,000 to 1,300,000 clones, about 77% appearing once. Material: memory CD4+ T cells sorted from blood. Subset specified: CD45RA-negative fraction. These TCRs come from a man aged 18-30 years in good health.

Concerning this clone: Other DNA variants within this sample encode the same CDR3. The V and J genes are TRBV27 and TRBJ1-1, with D perhaps TRBD1 (5 bases). V gave up 5 bases and J gave up 1 base, with 11 bases separating them. Germline V lookup: CDR1 MNHEY, CDR2 SMNVEV (reference sequence). The CDR3 extends over 14 amino acids. Here the CDR3 reads CASSPRGRNTEAFF. For the CDR3, the DNA is TGTGCCAGCAGTCCCCGGGGCAGGAACACTGAAGCTTTCTTT.

This clone has only one observation. V gene TRBV19 combines with J gene TRBJ1-1; the D gene is possibly TRBD1 (5 bases). Germline V gene lookup returns CDR1 LNHDA and CDR2 SQIVND (reference sequence). The length of the CDR3 is 15 residues. The V end was cut by 5 bases, the J end by 4 bases, with 17 bases between. The CDR3 sequence is CASSRTGSRGTEAFF. In nucleotides, the CDR3 is TGTGCCAGTAGTCGTACAGGTTCCCGGGGCACTGAAGCTTTCTTT.

Ten or more counts support this clone. Other nucleotide sequences in the sample specify the same CDR3. V gene TRBV10-3 combines with J gene TRBJ2-7; D is uncertain. V lost 4 bases and J 4 bases, leaving 5 bases between the germline ends. Germline CDR1 is ENHRY and CDR2 is SYGVKD. This CDR3 has 11 amino acids. The CDR3 DNA follows: TGTGCCATCAGTGGCGGATACGAGCAGTACTTC. Protein: CAISGGYEQYF.

The V call is TRBV10-3, the J call TRBJ1-3, with TRBD1 matching 9 bases. V dropped 6 bases and J dropped 15; count of bases not matched to a gene: 12. Germline CDR1 ENHRY, CDR2 SYGVKD. There are 13 residues in the CDR3. In nucleotides, the CDR3 is TGTGCCATCAGCCTCCGGGACAGGGATTCCCCATATTTT. Encoded protein: CAISLRDRDSPYF.

V is TRBV6-5 and J is TRBJ1-1, with D possibly TRBD1 on 5 matching bases. There are 13 residues in the CDR3. Germline V gene sequence: CDR1 MNHEY, CDR2 SVGAGI. V lost 2 bases and J 4 bases, leaving 8 bases between the germline ends. This CDR3 is CASSYLDSTEAFF. DNA of the CDR3: TGTGCCAGCAGTTACCTTGACAGCACTGAAGCTTTCTTT.

The chain has TRBV11-2 and TRBJ2-3, with 8 bases matching TRBD1. The CDR3 has 13 amino acids. V shed 3 bases and J 6 bases; nucleotides not matched to a gene: 2. The germline CDR1 and CDR2 sequences are SGHAT and FQNNGV. The CDR3: CASSFQGADTQYF. Written as DNA, the CDR3 is TGTGCCAGCAGCTTTCAGGGGGCGGATACGCAGTATTTT. Full variable domain (missing parts from reference TRBV11-2 and TRBJ2-3): EAGVAQSPRYKIIEKRQSVAFWCNPISGHATLYWYQQILGQGPKLLIQFQNNGVVDDSQLPKDRFSAERLKGVDSTLKIQPAKLEDSAVYLCASSFQGADTQYFGPGTRLTVL.

This clone came up a few times. The chain joins TRBV28 to TRBJ2-7; 7 bases align to TRBD1. The CDR3 is made up of 15 amino acids. Germline assignment: CDR1 MDHEN and CDR2 SYDVKM. V lost 6 bases to trimming and J lost 1 base; unmatched junction nucleotides: 9. As DNA, the CDR3 is TGTGCCAGCAGGTCCGGGACAGTGAAATCCTACGAGCAGTACTTC. It yields the protein CASRSGTVKSYEQYF.

V gene TRBV30 combines with J gene TRBJ1-5; D remains unclear. Germline V gene data show CDR1 as GTSNPN and CDR2 as SVGIG (reference sequence). The germline V and J ends were trimmed by 1 base and 3 bases, with 7 bases remaining between them. CDR3 length equals 13 residues. The CDR3 loop reads CAWSERDNQPQHF. CDR3 sequence (DNA): TGTGCCTGGAGTGAAAGAGACAATCAGCCCCAGCATTTT.

The chain carries TRBV19 and TRBJ1-6; 10 nucleotides agree with TRBD1. From germline, CDR1 is LNHDA and CDR2 SQIVND (reference sequence). Germline trimming cut 7 bases from V and 10 bases from J; bases unmatched to any gene: 13. This CDR3 has 16 amino acids. The CDR3 here is CASNPGQGLSGSPLHF. As DNA, the CDR3 is TGTGCCAGTAACCCGGGACAGGGGTTGTCAGGGTCACCCCTCCACTTT. Combining the CDR3 with reference TRBV19 and TRBJ1-6 gives the whole variable domain DGGITQSPKYLFRKEGQNVTLSCEQNLNHDAMYWYRQDPGQGLRLIYYSQIVNDFQKGDIAEGYSVSREKKESFPLTVTSAQKNPTAFYLCASNPGQGLSGSPLHFGNGTRLTVT.

V is TRBV6-1 and J is TRBJ2-7; D gene unclear. Looked up from germline, CDR1 is MNHNS and CDR2 is SASEGT. V was trimmed by 0 bases and J by 0 bases, leaving 9 bases between them. This CDR3 spans 15 amino acids. CDR3 coding DNA: TGTGCCAGCAGTGAAGCGGCCGCCAACTCCTACGAGCAGTACTTC. Translation: CASSEAAANSYEQYF.

This chain connects TRBV5-1 to TRBJ1-1; possibly TRBD1 for D (6 bases). This CDR3 contains 15 residues. V was cut by 4 bases and J by 1 base, with 14 bases left in between. Germline CDR1 and CDR2: SGHRS and YFSETQ. The CDR3: CASSPGRGTNTEAFF. CDR3 sequence (DNA): TGCGCCAGCAGCCCCGGCAGGGGCACGAACACTGAAGCTTTCTTT.

The chain links TRBV10-3 to TRBJ1-1; tentative D call: TRBD1 (6 bases). The V gene lost 3 bases and the J gene lost 4 bases, with 12 bases spanning the gap. The germline gives CDR1 ENHRY, CDR2 SYGVKD. The CDR3 runs 14 residues. In nucleotides, the CDR3 is TGTGCCATCAGTGACCCTCAGGGGAGCACTGAAGCTTTCTTT. Translation gives CAISDPQGSTEAFF.

The sample holds one count of this clone. The chain links TRBV5-6 to TRBJ1-5, with 7 bases identical to TRBD1. V was pared by 2 bases and J by 6 bases, with 5 bases of the junction left unmatched. The germline CDR1 and CDR2 sequences are SGHDT and YYEEEE. The CDR3 spans 14 residues. CDR3 in amino acids: CASSLGGVGQPQHF. As DNA, the CDR3 is TGTGCCAGCAGCTTAGGGGGCGTTGGTCAGCCCCAGCATTTT.

The rearrangement joins TRBV9 to TRBJ2-1; 14 bases match TRBD2. This CDR3 comprises 16 residues. V was clipped by 0 bases and J by 8 bases; unmatched bases: 4. Germline V CDR1 and CDR2: SGDLS, YYNGEE. This chain's CDR3 is CASSVAGLAGVYEQFF. The CDR3 DNA reads TGTGCCAGCAGCGTAGCGGGACTAGCGGGAGTATATGAGCAGTTCTTC. Full variable domain (outside the CDR3, taken from reference TRBV9 and TRBJ2-1): DSGVTQTPKHLITATGQRVTLRCSPRSGDLSVYWYQQSLDQGLQFLIQYYNGEERAKGNILERFSAQQFPDLHSELNLSSLELGDSALYFCASSVAGLAGVYEQFFGPGTRLTVL.

On this clone itself: The sample contains more than one DNA sequence encoding this CDR3. The chain joins TRBV9 to TRBJ1-1; no clear D gene. The CDR3 is made up of 13 amino acids. The V end was cut by 0 bases, the J end by 2 bases, with 5 bases between. CDR1 is SGDLS and CDR2 is YYNGEE in the germline V gene. CDR3 in amino acids: CASSVGRNTEAFF. CDR3 coding DNA: TGTGCCAGCAGCGTAGGTAGAAACACTGAAGCTTTCTTT.

The chain has TRBV18 and TRBJ2-7, with D tentatively TRBD1 (6 bases). The CDR3 spans 15 residues. Germline assignment: CDR1 KGHSH and CDR2 LQKENI. Trimming cost V 5 bases and J 3 bases, with 17 bases left between them. The CDR3 here is CASSIGTPQGYEQYF. CDR3 nucleotides: TGTGCCAGCTCAATCGGGACACCCCAGGGCTACGAGCAGTACTTC.